This T cell receptor beta chain was identified in a study of Ad26.COV2.S vaccination and SARS-CoV-2 variants. Looking at the study overall: Donor was one of the participants in the Ad26.COV2.S arm of the COV1001 trial.

Treatment meaning: around 19 received Ad26.COV2.S at low or high dose, single or two shots; 5 received placebo; per-sample allocation not given. The samples were gathered on day 63 after the first injection of vaccine or placebo. Donor was an adult aged 18-55 years in Boston. Sequenced by immunoSEQ multiplex PCR; TCRdb stores in-frame clones only, minus some. The sample includes 380,000 or so clones, 85% to 90% seen only once; the top ten take roughly 5%. This TCR was sampled from a person aged 18-60 years who received the Ad26.COV2.S COVID-19 vaccine or a placebo. This specimen consisted of peripheral blood, obtained in a trial of Ad26.COV2.S vaccine versus placebo.

As DNA, the CDR3 is TGTGCCAGCTCGACAGGGGGCGCGTCGGAGACCCAGTACTTC. The encoded protein is CASSTGGASETQYF. V and J are TRBV18 and TRBJ2-5; 10 nucleotides line up with TRBD1. Unmatched junction bases numbered 6, after V lost 6 bases and J lost 5 bases. CDR3 length: 14 residues. CDR1 and CDR2 (germline): KGHSH, LQKENI.